The 8 T cell receptor beta chains reported below all come from one sample, sequenced in a study of T cells in Graves' hyperthyroidism and ophthalmopathy. The investigators amplified TCR beta CDR3 regions from RNA transcripts. When the TCR CDR3 underwent first-round RT-PCR, the HTBI primer set was used. Via MiXCR, TCRdb re-called the multiplex PCR reads, giving one row per CDR3 protein. Here the sample spans 270,000 or so distinct CDR3 sequences, 12% to 15% being singletons. The sequencing sample was made of blood. These receptors were collected from a woman in her forties or fifties with Graves' hyperthyroidism that later progressed to Graves' ophthalmopathy.

This clonotype was seen at least ten times. This sequence joins TRBV3-1 and TRBJ1-2; possible D gene TRBD1, 5 bases. Germline V gene lookup returns CDR1 LGHDT and CDR2 YNNKEL (reference sequence). This CDR3 contains 15 residues. Trimming removed 4 bases from V and 4 bases from J, with 16 bases in between. The CDR3 region has the DNA TGTGCCAGCAGCCCTCTTCCGACAGCCCGCTATGGCTACACCTTC. This translates into CASSPLPTARYGYTF.

The chain carries TRBV12-3 or TRBV12-4 and TRBJ1-3; 7 nucleotides align to TRBD1. Trimming removed 6 bases from V and 5 bases from J; junction bases left unmatched: 13. CDR3 size: 16 residues. CDR3 loop: CASSGRDRGRRNTIYF. The DNA of the CDR3 is TGTGCCAGCAGCGGTAGGGACAGAGGGCGTCGAAACACCATATATTTT.

This clonotype came up many times. This chain uses TRBV28 with TRBJ1-3; D call uncertain. V was pared by 6 bases and J by 0 bases, with 12 bases between. This CDR3 has 15 amino acids. Germline V gene lookup returns CDR1 MDHEN and CDR2 SYDVKM. The CDR3 loop is CASSPVTRSGNTIYF. The CDR3 nucleotides read TGTGCCAGCAGCCCCGTGACTCGCTCTGGAAACACCATATATTTT.

The chain links TRBV6-1 to TRBJ2-2; 10 nucleotides align to TRBD2. Trimming at V came to 6 bases and at J to 0 bases, leaving 13 bases not matched to a gene. Looked up from germline, CDR1 is MNHNS and CDR2 is SASEGT. This CDR3 spans 19 amino acids. The CDR3 region has the DNA TGTGCCAGCAGCACCCGGAACCTAGCGGGAGCCACGAACACCGGGGAGCTGTTTTTT. Its protein is CASSTRNLAGATNTGELFF.

This clonotype was recorded once. The rearrangement joins TRBV11-2 to TRBJ2-7; TRBD1 might be the D (6 bases). The CDR3 has 14 residues. CDR1 SGHAT and CDR2 FQNNGV come from the germline V gene. Between the trimmed V and J ends, which lost 3 bases and 2 bases, there was a span of 11 bases. CDR3 protein: CASSLARGAYEQYF. The CDR3 DNA is TGTGCCAGCAGCTTGGCCAGGGGTGCCTACGAGCAGTACTTC.

The sample holds many counts of this clonotype. The chain is built from TRBV5-1 and TRBJ2-5; D is undetermined. V was trimmed by 0 bases and J by 4 bases, leaving 10 bases between them. Germline values: CDR1 SGHRS, CDR2 YFSETQ. The CDR3 spans 14 residues. The CDR3 is CASSLVTDGETQYF. As DNA, the CDR3 is TGCGCCAGCAGCTTGGTTACGGACGGAGAGACCCAGTACTTC.

J is TRBJ2-7 and V is TRBV20-1, with 14 bases aligning to TRBD2. This CDR3 contains 13 residues. The V gene end was trimmed by 5 bases and the J gene end by 6 bases; junction bases not matched to a gene: 3. Germline lookup yields CDR1 DFQATT and CDR2 SNEGSKA (reference sequence). The CDR3 here is CSAAGLAGGEQYF. The CDR3 DNA sequence: TGCAGTGCTGCCGGACTAGCGGGAGGCGAGCAGTACTTC.

In the case of this clonotype: One base away lies a much larger clone, so this may be a sequencing read error. The J gene is TRBJ1-2, the V gene TRBV2, with D possibly matching TRBD1 (5 bases). The V gene's germline CDR1 is SNHLY and CDR2 FYNNEI. The CDR3 has 14 amino acids. V was pared by 5 bases and J by 9 bases, with 19 bases between. As DNA, the CDR3 is TGTGCCAGCAGTATCGTGCAGAAGGGGTATAGCTACACCTTC. This gives the protein CASSIVQKGYSYTF.